This TCR beta chain was observed in a study of T cells expressing NK-cell markers. Looking at the study overall: Of eight sequenced donors, seven were HCMV-seropositive and one HCMV-seronegative.

The CDR3 has 13 amino acids. Germline-derived CDR1 and CDR2 are LGHDT and YNNKEL (reference sequence). TCRdb re-called the 5' RACE reads and shows each CDR3 protein once, DNA omitted. This sample lists 500,000 to 700,000 distinct CDR3 sequences; its ten largest clones have 3% to 4.5%. The chain carries TRBV3-1 and TRBJ2-1; TCRdb reports TRBD2, a call that lacks DNA to check it against. The sequenced sample consisted of blood T cells: a sorted CD56 or NKG2C T cell subset, CD4+ or CD8+ T cells, or bulk PBMC T cells (not recorded which). This TCR derives from a young man in good health. The CDR3: CASSYPSNGEQFF.